This T cell receptor (beta chain) was recovered during a study of shared clonotypes between healthy human individuals. Overall study context: Per-donor plates numbered three CD4 naive, three CD4 memory, two CD8 naive and one CD8 memory.

Trimming shortened V by 5 bases and J by 2 bases, and 12 bases separated the two germline ends. Germline V CDR1 and CDR2: SGHTA, FQGNSA. The CDR3 extends over 14 amino acids. Deep-level assay runs were performed. DNA at approximately 200 ng, approximately 30,000 T cell genomes, went into sorted-subset replicate PCRs. Assay: immunoSEQ multiplex PCR; the TCRdb copy retains only in-frame clones and omits some. The profile shows about 2.4 million clones, 93% of them singletons. Donors were healthy HIV-negative adults without recent acute infections or vaccinations. Sequences were obtained from naive CD4+ T cells from PBMCs. Described subset: CD45RA+ positively selected. V gene TRBV7-2 combines with J gene TRBJ2-5, with no clear D. The receptor's source is a man younger than 30 in good health. Some clones in this sample may be carry-over from other donors' samples. The CDR3 is CASSRPDVQETQYF. CDR3 bases: TGTGCCAGCAGCCGACCCGATGTACAAGAGACCCAGTACTTC.